This TCR beta chain was captured by sequencing in a study of OX40 agonist ivuxolimab in advanced cancers. A note on the overall study: Ivuxolimab was a fully human IgG2 agonistic monoclonal antibody targeting the costimulatory receptor OX40 (CD134). Intravenous ivuxolimab was administered to patients every 2 weeks at six dose levels: 0.01, 0.1, 0.3, 1.5, 3 and 10 mg/kg. Of the approximately 50 dose-escalation patients, hepatocellular carcinoma was present in about 20, melanoma in roughly 15, renal cell carcinoma in 9 and head and neck cancer in 9. In the dose-escalation cohort, 70% to 85% of patients were male, and the mean age was 60 years with a range of roughly 20 to 85. Patients were allowed to have had prior anti-PD-1, anti-PD-L1 or anti-CTLA-4 therapy, and approximately 40% of the dose-escalation patients had been treated with checkpoint inhibitors. Partial responses were achieved by three dose-escalation patients, of whom one had hepatocellular carcinoma and two had cutaneous melanoma. Peripheral TCRbeta sequencing aimed to test whether ivuxolimab altered TCR sequence diversity and caused clonal T-cell expansion. The paper covers the monotherapy dose-escalation part of the phase I ivuxolimab trial, which included N of about 56 patients. Overall study outcomes, separate from this receptor: In the 0.1-3.0 mg/kg groups, partial responders were among the patients with the lowest normalized peripheral clonal expansion, particularly in CD8+ T cells. At doses from 0.1 to 3.0 mg/kg, clonal expansion was seen in both CD4+ and CD8+ blood T cells between baseline and week 6. Low levels of normalized T-cell clonal expansion were also seen in some patients who did not respond. After ivuxolimab, expanded clones were on average more numerous among CD8+ T cells than among CD4+ T cells. The antigen specificity of the peripheral T cells that underwent clonal expansion was not determined.

A word on this clone: Its antigen specificity is not known. No base-level quality is on record; no much larger clone is a single base apart.

Genomic DNA was isolated from the sorted cells so that the TCRbeta CDR3 region could be sequenced. The immunoSEQ Assay was used for sequencing of TCRbeta CDR3 regions. Not all clones reach the TCRdb copy of this immuneACCESS table, which keeps in-frame sequences only. Checked studies attribute under half of the gap to unresolved V genes and leave the rest unexplained. Across this sample there are roughly 100,000 clones, with around nine tenths seen only once. The ten largest clonotypes hold 0.48% of the sample. As encoded in the germline V gene, CDR1 is SQVTM while CDR2 is ANQGSEA. Between the V and J ends, shortened by 1 base and 1 base respectively, the junction contains 13 bases. The CDR3 sequence holds 15 residues, the cysteine and phenylalanine included. The retained sequence is limited to the CDR3, 45 bases, with the frame set at the first base. Patients with a history of autoimmune disease or receiving systemic immunosuppression were excluded from the trial. Peripheral blood for TCR sequencing was drawn from every dose cohort at baseline, at cycle 4 day 1 and at cycle 7 day 1. Samples were obtained from an open-label, multicenter, first-in-human phase I dose-escalation trial of ivuxolimab. Adults with locally advanced or metastatic melanoma, renal cell carcinoma, hepatocellular carcinoma or head and neck squamous cell carcinoma were enrolled in the trial. Before TCR sequencing, CD4+ T cells and CD8+ T cells from peripheral blood were sorted into separate populations.

This material consisted of CD4+ or CD8+ T cells sorted from blood, taken in a trial of the OX40 agonist ivuxolimab. The V and J segments used are TRBV29-1 and TRBJ1-2; the D gene identity is not certain. The receptor's source is an adult with an advanced solid tumor such as melanoma, head and neck, liver or kidney cancer. The DNA sequence is as follows: TGCAGCGTTGAAGGGAGCTCACCAGTTAACTATGGCTACACCTTC. This sequence encodes CSVEGSSPVNYGYTF.